In this sample, the clone carrying this TCR beta chain turned up many times. Antigen unknown. The sample originates from a study of T cell repertoires in cytomegalovirus infection. Study as a whole: Public TCR beta signatures indicated both CMV infection and matching HLA type. The study, taken as a whole, reports: What dominated the ex vivo response were HLA-C-restricted CMV-specific TCR beta clonotypes. CMV carriers having the relevant HLA were flagged by cumulative public TCR beta family frequency.

TCRdb re-derived calls from the reads in MiXCR, one entry per CDR3 protein. In the table there are about 250,000 distinct CDR3 sequences, 6% to 8% of which are singletons. Trimming stripped 5 bases from V and 0 bases from J, with 14 bases between. Germline V lookup: CDR1 MNHNS, CDR2 SASEGT. The CDR3 covers 16 residues. The sequenced material came from PBMCs. This receptor was obtained from a human donor in good health (CMV status not recorded). Some clones in this sample may be carry-over from other donors' samples. The chain uses TRBV6-1 and TRBJ1-5; D gene uncertain. The chain's CDR3 is CASSPLGQNSNQPQHF. CDR3 nucleotide sequence: TGTGCCAGCAGTCCCCTCGGCCAAAATAGCAATCAGCCCCAGCATTTT.